This T cell receptor (beta chain) was captured by sequencing in a study of shared clonotypes between healthy human individuals. Study outcomes and limitations: Sequencing depth was expected to affect clonotype sharing among donors.

After removal of 7 bases from V and 2 bases from J, the junction contained 19 bases not matched to a gene. This CDR3 region has 18 residues. The germline CDR1 and CDR2 sequences are SNHLY and FYNNEI. Data came from immunoSEQ multiplex PCR; TCRdb stores just in-frame clones and leaves some out. The sample has approximately 2.5 million clones, over 85% seen once. Comments on this clone: Its antigen remains unknown.

The source material was naive CD4+ T cells sorted from blood. The subset is: CD45RA+ positively selected. The V and J genes are TRBV2 and TRBJ2-5; 7 bases match TRBD2. This receptor was taken from a man aged 18 to 29 in good health. In nucleotides, the CDR3 is TGTGCCAGCACCCGCCTTAGCGGGTCTACTTTATCTCAAGAGACCCAGTACTTC. Protein sequence: CASTRLSGSTLSQETQYF.